A selection of T cell receptor beta chains follows, all from one sample in a study of identical twins' blood T cells. From the 5' RACE reads, TCRdb called clonotypes with MiXCR, one entry per CDR3 protein. The sample contains fewer than 450,000 distinct CDR3 sequences, 28% of which appear only once. The specimen sequenced was PBMCs. The receptors were gathered from a woman between 18 and 50 years old in good health. The CDR3 runs from the conserved cysteine through the conserved F or W. The order of the fields is CDR3 length, clone size, D gene, V gene, J gene, CDR3 DNA, CDR3 protein. A D gene is named only where the DNA matches it firmly. Only part of the rows carry a size: once, few, many, or a class if the clone is expanded.

>12|NA|NA|TRBV5-1|TRBJ1-4
TGCGCCAGCACCGAAGACAGGAGGAAACTGCTTTTT
CASTEDRRKLLF
>13|NA|NA|TRBV15|TRBJ2-1
TGTGCCACCAGCAGAAAACATACGGGTGAGCAGTTCTTC
CATSRKHTGEQFF
>13|NA|NA|TRBV4-1|TRBJ2-1
TGCGCCAGCAGTCGCTTAATCTTGATTGAGCAGTTCTTC
CASSRLILIEQFF
>11|few|NA|TRBV20-1|TRBJ1-2
TGCAGTGCTCGCGACTCGTATGGCTACACCTTC
CSARDSYGYTF
>16|few|TRBD2|TRBV20-1|TRBJ2-1
TGCAGTGCGAAGGCCCCCAGTCTAGCGGGCTTCCATGAGCAGTTCTTC
CSAKAPSLAGFHEQFF
>16|NA|NA|TRBV7-2|TRBJ1-5
TGTGCCAGCAGCTCCTCGACGGGGCGGAAAAATCAGCCCCAGCATTTT
CASSSSTGRKNQPQHF
>12|NA|NA|TRBV20-1|TRBJ1-2
TGCAGTGCTTACAGGGCGACGCTCGGCTACACCTTC
CSAYRATLGYTF
>15|NA|NA|TRBV14|TRBJ1-1
TGTGCCAGCAGCCAGTATGGGACCGGCCGGGAAGAAGCTTTCTTT
CASSQYGTGREEAFF
>13|NA|NA|TRBV4-3|TRBJ1-6
TGCGCCAGCAGCCAAGATCTAGTGTCACCCCTCCACTTT
CASSQDLVSPLHF
>18|NA|NA|TRBV7-6|TRBJ1-4
TGTGCCAGCAGCTTACGTTCGGTTGATCCAGCAACTAATGAAAAACTGTTTTTT
CASSLRSVDPATNEKLFF
>14|many|NA|TRBV2|TRBJ1-5
TGTGCCAGCACCCAAGGAGGAGAGCGGCAGCCCCAGCATTTT
CASTQGGERQPQHF
>14|many|NA|TRBV6-1|TRBJ1-5
TGTGCCAGCAACGTAGATTATAGCAATCAGCCCCAGCATTTT
CASNVDYSNQPQHF
>15|many|NA|TRBV14|TRBJ1-6
TGTGCCAGCAGCCAAGATTCCCGGTATAATTCACCCCTCCACTTT
CASSQDSRYNSPLHF
>12|once|NA|TRBV13|TRBJ1-1
TGTGCCAGCAGCTTAAGGGGCAGGGAAGCTTTCTTT
CASSLRGREAFF
>14|few|NA|TRBV29-1|TRBJ1-1
TGCAGCGTTGATTTTAGCCAGAAAAACACTGAAGCTTTCTTT
CSVDFSQKNTEAFF
>13|NA|NA|TRBV2|TRBJ2-7
TGTGCCAGCAGGAAAGACGGTTCTTACGAGCAGTACTTC
CASRKDGSYEQYF
>14|few|NA|TRBV6-5|TRBJ2-1
TGTGCCAGCTCTGCACCTGGGGCCTACAATGAGCAGTTCTTC
CASSAPGAYNEQFF
>14|NA|TRBD1|TRBV7-2|TRBJ1-3
TGTGCCAGCAGCTTACAGGGGGCTGGAAACACCACATATTTT
CASSLQGAGNTTYF
>15|few|NA|TRBV24-1|TRBJ2-3
TGTGCCACCAGTGATTCGCGGGGAGCCGCAGATACGCAGTATTTT
CATSDSRGAADTQYF
>13|NA|NA|TRBV12-3/TRBV12-4|TRBJ1-1
TGTGCCAGCAGTTTCCAGGTTCCTGGGGAAGCTTTCTTT
CASSFQVPGEAFF
>14|few|TRBD1|TRBV29-1|TRBJ1-5
TGCGGCATACGACAGGGCATTGGCAATCAGCCCCAGCATTTT
CGIRQGIGNQPQHF
>14|NA|NA|TRBV6-2/TRBV6-3|TRBJ1-5
TGTGCCAGCAGTTACATAAGGGCTGATCAGCCCCAGCATTTT
CASSYIRADQPQHF
>17|few|NA|TRBV15|TRBJ2-1
TGTGCCACCAGCAGAGTTAGCGGTCATGATTTGGTCAATGAGCAGTTCTTC
CATSRVSGHDLVNEQFF
>16|NA|TRBD2|TRBV6-5|TRBJ2-1
TGTGCCAGCAGCCTCGGAGGCGGGAGTCCCTACAATGAGCAGTTCTTC
CASSLGGGSPYNEQFF
>12|few|NA|TRBV6-1|TRBJ2-3
TGTGCCAGCAGTGATGCCACAGATACGCAGTATTTT
CASSDATDTQYF
>14|once|TRBD2|TRBV6-2/TRBV6-3|TRBJ2-1
TGTGCCAGCCGGCGGTCTAGCGGGGATTATGAGCAGTTCTTC
CASRRSSGDYEQFF
>13|NA|NA|TRBV10-2|TRBJ1-2
TGCGCCAGCGGGGGGAACAGGAACTATGGCTACACCTTC
CASGGNRNYGYTF
>15|many|NA|TRBV12-3/TRBV12-4|TRBJ1-3
TGTGCCAGCAGCCACAGGTCCTTCACTGGAAACACCATATATTTT
CASSHRSFTGNTIYF
>13|NA|NA|TRBV2|TRBJ1-1
TGTGCCTGCAAATTCCAGGGCGGGACTGAAGCTTTCTTT
CACKFQGGTEAFF
>13|many|NA|TRBV20-1|TRBJ1-1
TGCAGTGCTAGAGGGGGCGCGTATGGTGAAGCTTTCTTT
CSARGGAYGEAFF
>15|NA|TRBD2|TRBV6-6|TRBJ2-1
TGTGCCAGCAGTTTTCCGGGACTAGCAGACAATGAGCAGTTCTTC
CASSFPGLADNEQFF
>17|NA|NA|TRBV5-1|TRBJ2-2
TGCGCCAACAGCTTAATCTCCGGGACCGCGAACACCGGGGAGCTGTTTTTT
CANSLISGTANTGELFF
>14|NA|NA|TRBV20-1|TRBJ1-6
TGCAGTGCTAGAGGGGGCTCTGGTAATTCACCCCTCCACTTT
CSARGGSGNSPLHF
>13|few|TRBD1|TRBV19|TRBJ1-5
TGTGCCAGTAGTCCGACAGGGCATCAGCCCCAGCATTTT
CASSPTGHQPQHF
>16|many|TRBD1|TRBV2|TRBJ1-4
TGTGCCAGCAGTTCTTCACTCGGGACAGGCACGGAAAAACTGTTTTTT
CASSSSLGTGTEKLFF
>15|NA|NA|TRBV9|TRBJ1-5
TGTGCCAGCAGCGTCGATTCGGCGGGCAATCAGCCCCAGCATTTT
CASSVDSAGNQPQHF
>15|few|TRBD2|TRBV12-5|TRBJ2-5
TGTGCTAGTGTCATGGGACTAGCGGGACAAGAGACCCAGTACTTC
CASVMGLAGQETQYF
>12|NA|NA|TRBV10-3|TRBJ2-1
TGTACTGCGGCGGAGTCACAATATGAGCAGTTCTTC
CTAAESQYEQFF
>17|few|NA|TRBV14|TRBJ2-2
TGTGCCAGCAGCCAAGATTCCGGGCGCCCGAACACCGGGGAGCTGTTTTTT
CASSQDSGRPNTGELFF
>13|NA|NA|TRBV20-1|TRBJ1-3
TGCAGTGCTACAGTTTACCCTGGAAACACCATATATTTT
CSATVYPGNTIYF
>13|NA|NA|TRBV10-3|TRBJ2-5
TGTGCCACCAGGGCTCTAAGAGAGGAGACCCAGTACTTC
CATRALREETQYF
>15|NA|NA|TRBV12-3/TRBV12-4|TRBJ2-2
TGTGCCAGCAGTTTCGGTCAGATTAACACCGGGGAGCTGTTTTTT
CASSFGQINTGELFF